This is a list of T cell receptor beta chains from one sample in a study of T cells in Graves' hyperthyroidism and ophthalmopathy. Via MiXCR, TCRdb re-called the multiplex PCR reads, giving one row per CDR3 protein. The sample records under 400,000 distinct CDR3 sequences, 16% being singletons. The sample consisted of blood. The receptors were gathered from a man aged 25-45 years with Graves' hyperthyroidism. Both conserved end residues are part of each CDR3. D genes are given only for firm matches. Rows may omit the clone size; those that give it use once, few, many or a size class.

>TRBJ2-1|many|TRBD2|TRBV27
TGTGCCAGCAGTTTAGCGGGAGGGGTCAATGAGCAGTTCTTC
CASSLAGGVNEQFF
>TRBJ2-4|many|NA|TRBV12-3/TRBV12-4
TGTGCCAGCAGTAGGGGGGGTCCCCCACGAACGGGCATTCAGTACTTC
CASSRGGPPRTGIQYF
>TRBJ2-1|NA|TRBD2|TRBV29-1
TGCAGCGTTGGGACTAGCGGGATAGAGGGGTACAATGAGCAGTTCTTC
CSVGTSGIEGYNEQFF
>TRBJ2-7|few|TRBD2|TRBV18
TGTGCCAGCTCACCGGGGACTAGCGGTCGTATCTACGAGCAGTACTTC
CASSPGTSGRIYEQYF
>TRBJ1-2|few|NA|TRBV29-1
TGCAGCGTTGAAGACGGCGGAGCTAACTATGGCTACACCTTC
CSVEDGGANYGYTF
>TRBJ1-2|many|NA|TRBV20-1
TGCTCGGTCGGACAGCTAAACTATGGCTACACCTTC
CSVGQLNYGYTF
>TRBJ1-3|many|NA|TRBV12-3/TRBV12-4
TGTGCCAGCAGTTTTAATTCCGGGGACACCATATATTTT
CASSFNSGDTIYF
>TRBJ2-4|few|NA|TRBV18
TGTGCCAGCTCACCACAGTCGGCCCCGGGGATTCAGTACTTC
CASSPQSAPGIQYF
>TRBJ1-2|many|TRBD1|TRBV28
TGTGCCAGCAGTTGGGACAGGGGCTACACCTTC
CASSWDRGYTF
>TRBJ2-1|many|NA|TRBV28
TGTGCCAGCAGTATCCGGGATGATGAGCAGTTCTTC
CASSIRDDEQFF
>TRBJ2-5|many|TRBD1|TRBV28
TGTGCCAGCAGTTTGAGTCCGGGACAGGGGATCAGACAAGAGACCCAGTACTTC
CASSLSPGQGIRQETQYF
>TRBJ2-5|many|TRBD2|TRBV2
TGTGCCAGCAGTGGACTAGCGGGAGTATCGGAGACCCAGTACTTC
CASSGLAGVSETQYF
>TRBJ2-7|many|NA|TRBV11-2
TGTGCCAGCAGCCCCCTCCAAGGGGGTGGCGAGCAGTACTTC
CASSPLQGGGEQYF
>TRBJ2-1|few|TRBD2|TRBV5-1
TGCGCCAGCAGCTTGGTTGGTAGCGGGAGGGCCGTGGTGAAGCAGTTCTTC
CASSLVGSGRAVVKQFF
>TRBJ1-1|many|NA|TRBV11-2
TGTGCCAGCAGCGGGGGGACATGGGACACTGAAGCTTTCTTT
CASSGGTWDTEAFF
>TRBJ1-1|few|NA|TRBV12-3/TRBV12-4
TGTGCCAGCAGTTTTGAGAGGGACACTGAAGCTTTCTTT
CASSFERDTEAFF
>TRBJ1-5|NA|NA|TRBV29-1
TGCAGCGTTGTGAGGGGTCCGGGCCAGCCCCAGCATTTT
CSVVRGPGQPQHF
>TRBJ2-2|once|NA|TRBV29-1
TGCAGCGTCCACGGGACGCAGGGTAGTCCCGGGGAGCTGTTTTTT
CSVHGTQGSPGELFF
>TRBJ2-1|few|TRBD2|TRBV5-1
TGCGCCAGCAGCTTGGTAGCGGGAGGGCCGATAATAAATGAGCAGTTCTTC
CASSLVAGGPIINEQFF
>TRBJ2-7|many|TRBD1|TRBV7-6
TGTGCCAGCAGCCCTTCCCGGGACAGATCCTACGAGCAGTACTTC
CASSPSRDRSYEQYF
>TRBJ1-6|few|NA|TRBV7-3
TGTGCCAGCAGCCCGGGGATCAATTCACCCCTCCACTTT
CASSPGINSPLHF
>TRBJ1-5|many|NA|TRBV2
TGTGCCAGCAGCGAGACAGGTTTTAGCAATCAGCCCCAGCATTTT
CASSETGFSNQPQHF
>TRBJ2-1|many|NA|TRBV15
TGTGCCACCAGCAGAGGGACCCAAGGGGAGCAGTTCTTC
CATSRGTQGEQFF
>TRBJ2-5|many|TRBD2|TRBV7-2
TGTGCCAGCAGCCCGACTGTGACTAGCGGGTTTGAGACCCAGTACTTC
CASSPTVTSGFETQYF
>TRBJ2-6|NA|NA|TRBV28
TGTGCCAGCAGCGCTAGGGATACTTCTGGGGCCAACGTCCTGACTTTC
CASSARDTSGANVLTF
>TRBJ1-3|few|NA|TRBV7-9
TGTGCCAGCAGCCCCCAGCTCTCTGGAAACACCATATATTTT
CASSPQLSGNTIYF
>TRBJ2-5|NA|TRBD1|TRBV11-3
TGTGCCAGCAGGCCGACACCGGGACAGGGGACCCAGTACTTC
CASRPTPGQGTQYF
>TRBJ2-1|NA|TRBD2|TRBV25-1
TGTGCCAGCAGTGAGGGACTAGTTGTGGGCAATGAGCAGTTCTTC
CASSEGLVVGNEQFF
>TRBJ2-5|many|TRBD1|TRBV6-5
TGTGCCAGTACACAGACAGGGTACGAGACCCAGTACTTC
CASTQTGYETQYF
>TRBJ2-7|NA|NA|TRBV20-1
TGCAGTGCGATCAGACTCTACGAGCAGTACTTC
CSAIRLYEQYF
>TRBJ1-2|NA|NA|TRBV10-3
TGTGCCATCAGTTCGTGGGGGATTTCGAGTGGCTACACCTTC
CAISSWGISSGYTF
>TRBJ1-5|NA|NA|TRBV6-6
TGTGCCAGCAGTTACGGGATCAATCAGCCCCAGCATTTT
CASSYGINQPQHF
>TRBJ2-1|many|TRBD2|TRBV27
TGTGCCAGCAGTTTGACTAGCGGGAATTACAATGAGCAGTTCTTC
CASSLTSGNYNEQFF
>TRBJ1-1|many|NA|TRBV5-5
TGTGCCAGCAGCCTTCGGTGGCAGGGCTCCACTGAAGCTTTCTTT
CASSLRWQGSTEAFF